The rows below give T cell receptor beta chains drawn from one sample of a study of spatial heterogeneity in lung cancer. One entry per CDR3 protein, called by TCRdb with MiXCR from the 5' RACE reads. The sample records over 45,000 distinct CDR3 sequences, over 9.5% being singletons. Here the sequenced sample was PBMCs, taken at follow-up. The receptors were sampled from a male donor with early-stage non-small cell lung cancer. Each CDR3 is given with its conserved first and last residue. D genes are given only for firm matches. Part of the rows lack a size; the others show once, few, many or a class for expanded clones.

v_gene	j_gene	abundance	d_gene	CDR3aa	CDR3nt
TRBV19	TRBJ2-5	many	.	CASSIDPPSTINAETQYF	TGTGCCAGTAGTATAGATCCCCCTTCGACGATTAACGCGGAGACCCAGTACTTC
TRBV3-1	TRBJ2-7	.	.	CASSHSSYEQYF	TGTGCCAGCAGCCACAGCTCCTACGAGCAGTACTTC
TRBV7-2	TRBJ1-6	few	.	CASSLSILVSIRRAHNSPLHF	TGTGCCAGCAGCCTCTCTATACTTGTCTCGATACGGCGGGCCCATAATTCACCCCTCCACTTT
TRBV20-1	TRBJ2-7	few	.	CSAYHLSRADEQYF	TGCAGTGCTTACCATTTATCTCGGGCGGACGAGCAGTACTTC
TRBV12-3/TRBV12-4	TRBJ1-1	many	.	CASSRTLNTEAFF	TGTGCCAGCAGTCGGACATTGAACACTGAAGCTTTCTTT
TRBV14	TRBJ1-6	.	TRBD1	CASSQEDRDNSPLHF	TGTGCCAGCAGCCAAGAGGACAGGGATAATTCACCCCTCCACTTT
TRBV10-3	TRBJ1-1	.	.	CAISAGENTEAFF	TGTGCCATCAGTGCGGGGGAGAACACTGAAGCTTTCTTT
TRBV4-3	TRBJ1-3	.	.	CASSQALGDTGNTIYF	TGCGCCAGCAGCCAAGCTTTGGGGGATACAGGAAACACCATATATTTT
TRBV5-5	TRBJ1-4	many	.	CASSGEPGSYEKLFF	TGTGCCAGCAGTGGAGAACCAGGGAGTTATGAAAAACTGTTTTTT
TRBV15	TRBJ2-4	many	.	CATSREAGQGVAKNIQYF	TGTGCCACCAGCAGAGAGGCGGGCCAGGGAGTAGCCAAAAACATTCAGTACTTC
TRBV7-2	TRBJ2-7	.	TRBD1	CASSPPGTAYEQYF	TGTGCCAGCAGCCCCCCCGGGACAGCTTACGAGCAGTACTTC